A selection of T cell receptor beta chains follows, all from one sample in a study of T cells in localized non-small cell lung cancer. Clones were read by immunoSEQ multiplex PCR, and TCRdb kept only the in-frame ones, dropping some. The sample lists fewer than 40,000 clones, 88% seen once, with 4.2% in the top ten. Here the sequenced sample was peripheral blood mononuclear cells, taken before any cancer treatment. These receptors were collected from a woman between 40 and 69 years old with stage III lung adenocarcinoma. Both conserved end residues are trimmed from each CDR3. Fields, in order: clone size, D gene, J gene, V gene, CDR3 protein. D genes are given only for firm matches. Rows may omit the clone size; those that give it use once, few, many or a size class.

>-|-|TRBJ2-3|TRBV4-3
ASSQGWQADTQY
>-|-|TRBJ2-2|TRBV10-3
AIKSSPGELF
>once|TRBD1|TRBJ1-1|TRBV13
ASSLETGGNTEAF
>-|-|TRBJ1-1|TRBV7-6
ASSLKAGQQNTEAF
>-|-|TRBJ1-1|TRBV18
ASSGGPGTEAF
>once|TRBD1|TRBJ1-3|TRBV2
ASSTNRGGSGNTIY
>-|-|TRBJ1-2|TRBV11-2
ASSSGLGYGYT
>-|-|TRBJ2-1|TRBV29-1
SVPRGPNEQF
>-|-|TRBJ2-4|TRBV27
ASSWQGENIQY
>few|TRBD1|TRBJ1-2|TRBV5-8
ASSDRGFGYT
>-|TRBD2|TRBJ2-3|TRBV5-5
ASSPQGTSGGRSTDTQY
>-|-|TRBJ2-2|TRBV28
ASSSGVLRGTGELF
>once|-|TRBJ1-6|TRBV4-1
ASSQFMAVSSYNSPLH
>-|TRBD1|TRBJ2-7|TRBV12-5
ASGLPRQGRSYEQY
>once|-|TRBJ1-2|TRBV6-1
ASSEQGRDYGYT
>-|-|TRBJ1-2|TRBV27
ASSPQKSGDGYT
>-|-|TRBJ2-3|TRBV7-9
ASSFDPPPDTQY
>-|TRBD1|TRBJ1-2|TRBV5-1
ASSLSGQGAKGYT
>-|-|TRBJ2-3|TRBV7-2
ASSLRAEDTQY
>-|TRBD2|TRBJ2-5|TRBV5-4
ASSLQRGAQETQY
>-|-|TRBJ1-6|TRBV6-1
ASSGQVKGSPLH
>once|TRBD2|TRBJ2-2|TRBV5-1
ASSLTSGRGTGELF
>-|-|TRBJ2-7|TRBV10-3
AISESGPTPYEQY
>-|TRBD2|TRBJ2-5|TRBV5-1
ASGLTSGGQETQY
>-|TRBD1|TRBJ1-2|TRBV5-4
ASSITGVGGYT
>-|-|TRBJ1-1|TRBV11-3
ASSLTTGSAEAF
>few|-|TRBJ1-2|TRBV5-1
ASSLGRWGPTYGYT
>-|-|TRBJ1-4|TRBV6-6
ASSYLNEKLF
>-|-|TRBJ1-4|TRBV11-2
ASSLAAKKLF
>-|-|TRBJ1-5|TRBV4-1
ASSPLTVGGQPQH
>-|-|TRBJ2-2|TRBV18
ASSPGLNTGELF
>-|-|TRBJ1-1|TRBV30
AWSLGAEAF
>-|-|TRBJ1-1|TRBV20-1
SAGINTEAF
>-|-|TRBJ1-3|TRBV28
ASIGGGVLLKGNTIY
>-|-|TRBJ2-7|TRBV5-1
ASSLYQRDEQY
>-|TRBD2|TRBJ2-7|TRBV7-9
ASSVPGGATYEQY
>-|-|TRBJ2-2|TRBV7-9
ASSPFSGTGELF
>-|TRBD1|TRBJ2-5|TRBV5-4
ASSSYRGVGETQY
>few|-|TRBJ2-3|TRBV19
ASSISGLDTQY
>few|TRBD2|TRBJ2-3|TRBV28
ASRVGGTTDTQY
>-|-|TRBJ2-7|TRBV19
ASSVQQGRGAEQY
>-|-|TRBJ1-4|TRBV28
ARRTSGVGDEKLF
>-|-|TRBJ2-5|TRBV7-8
ASSLLRPEGYQETQY
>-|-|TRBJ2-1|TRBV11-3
ASSQDSYNEQF
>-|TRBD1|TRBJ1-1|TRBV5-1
ASTPTGMNTEAF
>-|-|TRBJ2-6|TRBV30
AWSRKRAGANVLT
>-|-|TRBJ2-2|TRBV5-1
ASSSWGTSNTGELF
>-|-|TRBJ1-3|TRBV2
ASTAGNTIY
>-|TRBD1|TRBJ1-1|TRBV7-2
ASTRQGWTEAF
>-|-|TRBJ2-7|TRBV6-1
ASSEGTPYEQY
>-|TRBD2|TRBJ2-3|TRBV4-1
ASSPLGLAGRTDTQY
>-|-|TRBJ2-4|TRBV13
ASSLGRLAKNIQY
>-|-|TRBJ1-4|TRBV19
ASTAAAEKLF